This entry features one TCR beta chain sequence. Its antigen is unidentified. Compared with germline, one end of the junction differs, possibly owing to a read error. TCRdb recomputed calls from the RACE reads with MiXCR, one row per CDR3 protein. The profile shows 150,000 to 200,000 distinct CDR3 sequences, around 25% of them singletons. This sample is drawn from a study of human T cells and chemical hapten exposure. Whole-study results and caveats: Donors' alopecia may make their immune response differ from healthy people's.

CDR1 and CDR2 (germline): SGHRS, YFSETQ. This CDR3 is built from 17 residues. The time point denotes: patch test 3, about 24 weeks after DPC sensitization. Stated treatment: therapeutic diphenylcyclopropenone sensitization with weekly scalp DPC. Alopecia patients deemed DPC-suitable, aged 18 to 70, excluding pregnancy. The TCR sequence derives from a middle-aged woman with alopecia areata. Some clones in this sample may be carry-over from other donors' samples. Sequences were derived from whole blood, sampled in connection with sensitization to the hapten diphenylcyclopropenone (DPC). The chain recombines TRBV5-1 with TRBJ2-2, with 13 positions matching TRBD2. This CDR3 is CASSLGTSGTYTGELFF. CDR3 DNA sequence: TGTGCCAGCAGCTTGGGGACTAGCGGGACGTACACCGGGGAGCTGTTTTTT. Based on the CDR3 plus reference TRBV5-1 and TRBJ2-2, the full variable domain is KAGVTQTPRYLIKTRGQQVTLSCSPISGHRSVSWYQQTPGQGLQFLFEYFSETQRNKGNFPGRFSGRQFSNSRSEMNVSTLELGDSALYLCASSLGTSGTYTGELFFGEGSRLTVL.